The 30 T cell receptor beta chains presented below share a single source sample, sequenced in a study of a mutant IDH1 vaccine in newly diagnosed glioma. Specified time point: baseline, week 1 (first vaccination visit). Treatment described: pre-vaccination baseline after standard-of-care therapy. Sequencing used immunoSEQ multiplex PCR; TCRdb keeps in-frame clones, though not all of them. There are tens of thousands of clones in the sample; approximately 80% occur only once, and about 19% lies in the top ten. The sample consisted of PBMCs, taken from a glioma patient treated with radiotherapy, temozolomide or both. The source is a man between 18 and 35 years old with glioma.

J is TRBJ1-5 and V is TRBV6-1; D gene ambiguous. CDR1 MNHNS and CDR2 SASEGT come from the germline V gene. Trimming took 6 bases from V and 0 from J, leaving 24 bases between them. The CDR3 spans 19 residues. The CDR3 bases are TGTGCCAGCAGCGAAAAACATCTACGCGGGATCTATAGCAATCAGCCCCAGCATTTT. It encodes CASSEKHLRGIYSNQPQHF.

This clone occurred a few times. The chain links TRBV5-1 to TRBJ1-1, with D perhaps matching TRBD1 (6 bases). V dropped 2 bases and J dropped 0 bases, with 17 bases sitting between them. This CDR3 comprises 17 residues. Germline V CDR1 and CDR2: SGHRS, YFSETQ. In DNA, the CDR3 is TGCGCCAGCAGCTTCCGTACGACAGGCAGGGTGAACACTGAAGCTTTCTTT. Translated, it gives CASSFRTTGRVNTEAFF. The variable domain in full, with the rest retrieved from reference TRBV5-1 and TRBJ1-1, is KAGVTQTPRYLIKTRGQQVTLSCSPISGHRSVSWYQQTPGQGLQFLFEYFSETQRNKGNFPGRFSGRQFSNSRSEMNVSTLELGDSALYLCASSFRTTGRVNTEAFFGQGTRLTVV.

The chain recombines TRBV7-2 with TRBJ1-1, with D hard to call. Germline CDR1 reads SGHTA; CDR2 reads FQGNSA. V was clipped by 2 bases and J by 1 base, with 11 bases between them. This CDR3 contains 15 residues. In DNA form, the CDR3 reads TGTGCCAGCAGCTTAAGGCTTGTTGCGAACACTGAAGCTTTCTTT. Its translation: CASSLRLVANTEAFF.

The rearrangement uses TRBV5-1 and TRBJ2-1, with 7 positions matching TRBD1. The V gene end was trimmed by 3 bases and the J gene end by 4 bases; junction bases not matched to a gene: 4. The CDR3 is 14 amino acids. Looked up from germline, CDR1 is SGHRS and CDR2 is YFSETQ. The CDR3 protein is CASSWTGLYNEQFF. As DNA, the CDR3 is TGCGCCAGCAGCTGGACAGGACTGTACAATGAGCAGTTCTTC.

This chain connects TRBV9 to TRBJ2-7; TRBD2 agrees at 9 bases. With V trimmed by 1 base and J by 5 bases, 4 bases remained unmatched. Germline CDR1 and CDR2: SGDLS and YYNGEE. CDR3 size: 14 residues. The CDR3 DNA follows: TGTGCCAGCAGCGTACTAGCGGGGTTCGACGAGCAGTACTTC. As protein: CASSVLAGFDEQYF.

To note about this clone: The junction departs from the called germline gene at one end, perhaps through a read error. The rearrangement links TRBV7-7 to TRBJ2-2, with 9 bases fitting TRBD2. This CDR3 is built from 16 residues. CDR1 and CDR2 (germline): SSHAT, FNYEAQ (reference sequence). Written as DNA, the CDR3 is TGTGCTAGCAGTCCCAGGCGGGGGGGCGGCACCGGGGAGCTGTTTTTT. The encoded protein is CASSPRRGGGTGELFF.

The rearrangement links TRBV6-5 to TRBJ1-1, with D unresolved. CDR1 and CDR2 from the germline V gene are MNHEY and SVGAGI. Trimming removed 6 bases from V and 3 bases from J, with 11 bases in between. This CDR3 spans 13 amino acids. CDR3 sequence: CASRLQTYTEAFF. CDR3 DNA sequence: TGTGCCAGCAGGTTACAGACATACACTGAAGCTTTCTTT.

The V and J genes are TRBV27 and TRBJ2-1, with a tentative D call TRBD2 (6 bases). The CDR3 consists of 15 residues. CDR1 is MNHEY, CDR2 SMNVEV, per germline (reference sequence). The V end lost 2 bases, the J end lost 6 bases, and 14 bases lay between the germline ends. The CDR3 DNA reads as TGTGCCAGCAGTTTACAGGCGGGATGGGGCAATGAGCAGTTCTTC. This codes for CASSLQAGWGNEQFF.

The chain combines TRBV4-3 with TRBJ2-7; D is ambiguous. CDR1 is LGHNA, CDR2 YSLEER, per germline. The germline V and J ends were trimmed by 0 bases and 6 bases, with 9 bases remaining between them. The CDR3 has 13 amino acids. The CDR3 bases are TGCGCCAGCAGCCAAGAGAGGTTTGCCGAGCAGTACTTC. Translated: CASSQERFAEQYF.

The chain links TRBV5-6 to TRBJ1-2; D gene uncertain. The CDR3 is made up of 18 amino acids. The V end lost 5 bases, the J end lost 2 bases, and 25 bases lay between the germline ends. Germline V gives CDR1 SGHDT, CDR2 YYEEEE. The CDR3 DNA reads as TGTGCCAGCAGTTCCTGGGGTCCCAAGGCGACCGAGAACTATGGCTACACCTTC. Protein: CASSSWGPKATENYGYTF. Using reference TRBV5-6 and TRBJ1-2 for the parts outside the CDR3, the full variable domain is DAGVTQSPTHLIKTRGQQVTLRCSPKSGHDTVSWYQQALGQGPQFIFQYYEEEERQRGNFPDRFSGHQFPNYSSELNVNALLLGDSALYLCASSSWGPKATENYGYTFGSGTRLTVV.

This clone was detected once. This rearrangement joins TRBV25-1 to TRBJ2-3; TRBD1 is a possible D gene (6 bases). The CDR3 is 14 residues long. Between the trimmed V and J ends, which lost 5 bases and 4 bases, there was a span of 13 bases. Germline CDR1 reads MGHDK; CDR2 reads SYGVNS. DNA of the CDR3: TGTGCCAGCAGTACCCAACAGGGCCCAGATACGCAGTATTTT. Translation gives CASSTQQGPDTQYF.

This clone showed up just a few times. V and J are TRBV30 and TRBJ1-1, with D possibly TRBD1 on 5 matching bases. The V end was cut by 1 base, the J end by 1 base, with 7 bases between. This CDR3 region has 13 residues. From germline, CDR1 is GTSNPN and CDR2 SVGIG (reference sequence). The CDR3 reads CAWSGQTNTEAFF. As DNA, the CDR3 is TGTGCCTGGAGTGGACAGACGAACACTGAAGCTTTCTTT.

The chain links TRBV6-6 to TRBJ1-1, with a weak D call TRBD1 (6 bases). Deletions cut 6 bases from V and 0 bases from J, with 11 bases between. From germline, CDR1 is MNHNY and CDR2 SVGAGI (reference sequence). The CDR3 runs to 14 residues. The CDR3 DNA sequence: TGTGCCAGCAGCCCGGGACACCTGAACACTGAAGCTTTCTTT. Translated, it gives CASSPGHLNTEAFF.

The chain couples TRBV18 to TRBJ1-1; 9 bases match TRBD1. Germline CDR1 reads KGHSH; CDR2 reads LQKENI. With 5 bases clipped from V and 6 bases from J, the junction kept 4 bases outside the gene matches. The CDR3 length is 13 residues. The DNA of the CDR3 is TGTGCCAGCTCAGGACAGGGGATCGCTGAAGCTTTCTTT. Translated, it gives CASSGQGIAEAFF.

V and J are TRBV29-1 and TRBJ1-4; 7 nucleotides match TRBD1. The CDR3 is 13 amino acids. CDR1 is SQVTM and CDR2 is ANQGSEA in the germline V gene. CDR3 coding DNA: TGCAGTGCTCTCGACAGGGTCACAGAAAAACTGTTTTTT. Its protein product is CSALDRVTEKLFF.

CDR3 region: CASSYSDRGGNQPQHF. CDR3 coding DNA: TGTGCCAGCAGTTACTCTGACAGGGGTGGCAATCAGCCCCAGCATTTT. V usage is TRBV6-6 and J usage is TRBJ1-5, with 8 bases matching TRBD1. In germline, CDR1 is MNHNY, CDR2 SVGAGI (reference sequence). The V segment lost 0 bases and the J segment 2 bases; nucleotides outside the gene matches: 3. The CDR3 contains 16 residues.

V is TRBV9 and J is TRBJ1-1; tentatively, D is TRBD1 (5 bases). The CDR3 is 15 residues long. The germline V gene has CDR1 SGDLS and CDR2 YYNGEE. The V and J ends lost 5 bases and 0 bases respectively, with 14 bases between them. The CDR3 nucleotides read TGTGCCAGCAGGAGGGGCCCAGGCATGAACACTGAAGCTTTCTTT. Amino acids: CASRRGPGMNTEAFF.

The CDR3 reads CSVILREPRGVAQHF. For the CDR3, the DNA is TGCAGCGTCATACTCAGGGAACCGAGGGGTGTGGCCCAGCATTTT. J is TRBJ1-5 and V is TRBV29-1; TRBD1 is a possible D gene (5 bases). Germline V gene sequence: CDR1 SQVTM, CDR2 ANQGSEA. The CDR3 loop spans 15 amino acids. The ends were cut back, 6 bases at V and 11 bases at J, with 26 bases in the middle. Filled out from reference TRBV29-1 and TRBJ1-5, the complete variable domain reads SAVISQKPSRDICQRGTSLTIQCQVDSQVTMMFWYRQQPGQSLTLIATANQGSEATYESGFVIDKFPISRPNLTFSTLTVSNMSPEDSSIYLCSVILREPRGVAQHFGDGTRLSIL.

The genes are TRBV2 and TRBJ1-2; 8 bases map to TRBD1. Germline CDR1 reads SNHLY; CDR2 reads FYNNEI. The CDR3 has 14 amino acids. Trimming removed 3 bases from V and 2 bases from J; junction bases left unmatched: 2. CDR3 DNA: TGTGCCAGCAGTGAGCAGGGGGCCAACTATGGCTACACCTTC. Protein: CASSEQGANYGYTF.

The rearrangement joins TRBV5-1 to TRBJ1-2; D unresolved. The CDR3 is made up of 13 amino acids. The germline V gene has CDR1 SGHRS and CDR2 YFSETQ. Trimming removed 0 bases from V and 5 bases from J, with 8 bases in between. The CDR3 DNA is TGCGCCAGCAGCTTGGAAGACGGGTATGGCTACACCTTC. Protein: CASSLEDGYGYTF.

The V gene is TRBV30, the J gene TRBJ2-7; unclear D gene. The germline V and J ends were trimmed by 1 base and 1 base, with 11 bases remaining between them. CDR3 size: 14 residues. In germline, CDR1 is GTSNPN, CDR2 SVGIG (reference sequence). The CDR3 DNA reads as TGTGCCTGGAGTGCTTCCAGTTATTCCTACGAGCAGTACTTC. Its translation is CAWSASSYSYEQYF. Full variable domain (rest looked up from reference TRBV30 and TRBJ2-7): SQTIHQWPATLVQPVGSPLSLECTVEGTSNPNLYWYRQAAGRGLQLLFYSVGIGQISSEVPQNLSASRPQDRQFILSSKKLLLSDSGFYLCAWSASSYSYEQYFGPGTRLTVT.

The chain uses TRBV19 and TRBJ2-7; D is possibly TRBD1 (6 bases). CDR1 LNHDA and CDR2 SQIVND come from the germline V gene (reference sequence). Trimming cost V 5 bases and J 4 bases, with 12 bases left between them. The CDR3 has 13 residues. CDR3 loop: CASSQGPDYEQYF. The CDR3 DNA is TGTGCCAGTAGTCAGGGGCCTGATTACGAGCAGTACTTC.

This rearrangement joins TRBV30 to TRBJ2-3; 12 nucleotides match TRBD2. This CDR3 spans 18 amino acids. Germline V gene lookup returns CDR1 GTSNPN and CDR2 SVGIG (reference sequence). V lost 0 bases and J lost 5; bases outside the gene matches: 12. CDR3 in DNA: TGTGCCTGGAGTGTAGAGGTCAGACTAGCGGGAGTAGGAGATACGCAGTATTTT. It specifies CAWSVEVRLAGVGDTQYF.

This clone was recorded a few times. The chain joins TRBV9 to TRBJ1-1, with D perhaps TRBD1 (6 bases). Per the germline V gene, CDR1 is SGDLS and CDR2 is YYNGEE. The length of the CDR3 is 14 residues. V was shortened by 3 bases and J by 5 bases, with 14 bases between the two germline ends. The CDR3 DNA sequence: TGTGCCAGCAGCGACTCAGGCAGGGGTACTGAAGCTTTCTTT. It translates to CASSDSGRGTEAFF. The full variable domain, with the rest looked up from reference TRBV9 and TRBJ1-1, is DSGVTQTPKHLITATGQRVTLRCSPRSGDLSVYWYQQSLDQGLQFLIQYYNGEERAKGNILERFSAQQFPDLHSELNLSSLELGDSALYFCASSDSGRGTEAFFGQGTRLTVV.

The chain uses TRBV10-3 and TRBJ2-1; 9 bases map to TRBD1. Trimming removed 2 bases from V and 1 base from J; junction bases left unmatched: 15. The CDR3 runs 20 residues. CDR1 is ENHRY and CDR2 is SYGVKD in the germline V gene. CDR3 in DNA: TGTGCCATCAGTGAGAGGGACAGGGACTGGGGATGGAGTTCCTACAATGAGCAGTTCTTC. Protein product: CAISERDRDWGWSSYNEQFF.

The chain links TRBV28 to TRBJ1-1; 8 bases are a match to TRBD1. The CDR3 extends over 18 amino acids. Germline V gene data show CDR1 as MDHEN and CDR2 as SYDVKM. The junction had 12 bases not matched to a gene; V was cut back by 3 bases and J by 0 bases. CDR3 DNA: TGTGCCAGCAGTTTTATGCGGGCAGGGGGCTTCATGAACACTGAAGCTTTCTTT. It codes for CASSFMRAGGFMNTEAFF.

The genes are TRBV6-6 and TRBJ1-5; 7 bases map to TRBD1. The CDR3 loop spans 15 amino acids. Trimming took 6 bases from V and 4 from J; bases not matched to a gene: 9. The germline gives CDR1 MNHNY, CDR2 SVGAGI (reference sequence). In DNA, the CDR3 is TGTGCCAGCAGCACGACAGGGATAATTAATCAGCCCCAGCATTTT. The encoded protein is CASSTTGIINQPQHF.

This clone was seen once. The V gene is TRBV28, the J gene TRBJ2-7, with 9 bases matching TRBD1. CDR1 MDHEN and CDR2 SYDVKM come from the germline V gene. V shed 7 bases and J 3 bases; nucleotides not matched to a gene: 1. The CDR3 contains 12 residues. DNA for the CDR3: TGTGCCAGCAAGGACAGGGGCTACGAGCAGTACTTC. Protein: CASKDRGYEQYF. Full variable domain (rest looked up from reference TRBV28 and TRBJ2-7): DVKVTQSSRYLVKRTGEKVFLECVQDMDHENMFWYRQDPGLGLRLIYFSYDVKMKEKGDIPEGYSVSREKKERFSLILESASTNQTSMYLCASKDRGYEQYFGPGTRLTVT.

The rearrangement joins TRBV18 to TRBJ2-6; 10 bases match TRBD2. CDR3 size: 18 residues. The germline V gene encodes CDR1 KGHSH and CDR2 LQKENI. V lost 6 bases to trimming and J lost 0 bases; unmatched junction nucleotides: 8. CDR3 protein: CASSPLSGRGSGANVLTF. CDR3 bases: TGTGCCAGCTCGCCGCTAAGCGGGAGGGGCTCTGGGGCCAACGTCCTGACTTTC.

V usage is TRBV5-1 and J usage is TRBJ2-7; 7 bases match TRBD1. This CDR3 has 14 residues. Germline CDR1 SGHRS, CDR2 YFSETQ. V dropped 4 bases and J dropped 3; count of bases not matched to a gene: 7. CDR3 sequence reads: CASSRGQADYEQYF. CDR3 DNA sequence: TGCGCCAGCAGCCGAGGACAGGCGGACTACGAGCAGTACTTC.